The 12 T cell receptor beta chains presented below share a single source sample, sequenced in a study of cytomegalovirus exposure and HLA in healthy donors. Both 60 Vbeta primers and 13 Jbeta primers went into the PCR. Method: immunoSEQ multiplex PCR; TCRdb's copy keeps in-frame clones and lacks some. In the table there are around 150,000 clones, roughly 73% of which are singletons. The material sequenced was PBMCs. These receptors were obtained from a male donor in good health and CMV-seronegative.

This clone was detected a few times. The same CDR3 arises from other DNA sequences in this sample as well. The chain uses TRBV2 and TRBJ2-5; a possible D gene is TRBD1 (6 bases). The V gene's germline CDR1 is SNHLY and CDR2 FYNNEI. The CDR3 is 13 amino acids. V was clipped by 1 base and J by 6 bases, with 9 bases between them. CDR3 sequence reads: CASSEGQGQTQYF. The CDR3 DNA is TGTGCCAGCAGTGAAGGCCAGGGGCAGACCCAGTACTTC.

In DNA form, the CDR3 reads TGTGCCAGGACCGGGACTCGAGTATTCTACGAGCAGTACTTC. The encoded protein is CARTGTRVFYEQYF. The chain is built from TRBV27 and TRBJ2-7; a weak D match, TRBD2 (6 bases). Between the trimmed V and J ends, which lost 9 bases and 3 bases, there was a span of 18 bases. This CDR3 is built from 14 residues. CDR1 MNHEY and CDR2 SMNVEV come from the germline V gene (reference sequence).

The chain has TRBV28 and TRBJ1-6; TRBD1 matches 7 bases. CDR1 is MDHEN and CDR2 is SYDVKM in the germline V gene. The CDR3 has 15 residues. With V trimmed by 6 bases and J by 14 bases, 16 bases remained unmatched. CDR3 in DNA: TGTGCCAGCAGCGCTGCCGGGACAGCCTTTACTGCCCTCCACTTT. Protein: CASSAAGTAFTALHF.

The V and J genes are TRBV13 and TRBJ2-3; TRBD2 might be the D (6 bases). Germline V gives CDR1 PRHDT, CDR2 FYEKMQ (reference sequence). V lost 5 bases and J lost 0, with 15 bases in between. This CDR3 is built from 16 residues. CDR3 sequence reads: CASSLAERVSTDTQYF. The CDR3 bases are TGTGCCAGCAGCCTGGCGGAGCGGGTTAGCACAGATACGCAGTATTTT. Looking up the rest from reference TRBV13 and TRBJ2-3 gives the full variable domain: AAGVIQSPRHLIKEKRETATLKCYPIPRHDTVYWYQQGPGQDPQFLISFYEKMQSDKGSIPDRFSAQQFSDYHSELNMSSLELGDSALYFCASSLAERVSTDTQYFGPGTRLTVL.

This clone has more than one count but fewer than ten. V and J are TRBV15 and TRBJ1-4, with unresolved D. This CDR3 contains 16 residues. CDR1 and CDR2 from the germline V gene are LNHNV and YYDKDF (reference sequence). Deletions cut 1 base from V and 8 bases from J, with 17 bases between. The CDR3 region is CATSRVTGGGSEKLFF. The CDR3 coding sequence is TGTGCCACCAGCAGAGTCACGGGCGGAGGGAGCGAAAAACTGTTTTTT. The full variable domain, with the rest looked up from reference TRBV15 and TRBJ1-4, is DAMVIQNPRYQVTQFGKPVTLSCSQTLNHNVMYWYQQKSSQAPKLLFHYYDKDFNNEADTPDNFQSRRPNTSFCFLDIRSPGLGDTAMYLCATSRVTGGGSEKLFFGSGTQLSVL.

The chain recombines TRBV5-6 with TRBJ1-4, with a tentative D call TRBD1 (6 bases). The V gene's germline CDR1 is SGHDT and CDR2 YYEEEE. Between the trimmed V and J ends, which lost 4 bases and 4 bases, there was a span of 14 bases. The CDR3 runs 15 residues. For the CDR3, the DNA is TGTGCCAGCAGCCCGTCAAGAGGGGGTAATGAAAAACTGTTTTTT. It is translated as CASSPSRGGNEKLFF. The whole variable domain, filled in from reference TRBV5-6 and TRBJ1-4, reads DAGVTQSPTHLIKTRGQQVTLRCSPKSGHDTVSWYQQALGQGPQFIFQYYEEEERQRGNFPDRFSGHQFPNYSSELNVNALLLGDSALYLCASSPSRGGNEKLFFGSGTQLSVL.

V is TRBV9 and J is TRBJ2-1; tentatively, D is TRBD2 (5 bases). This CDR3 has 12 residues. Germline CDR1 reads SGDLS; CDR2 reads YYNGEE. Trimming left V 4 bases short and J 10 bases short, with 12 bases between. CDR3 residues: CASSHLSGEQFF. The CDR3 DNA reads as TGTGCCAGCAGCCACCTCTCGGGGGAGCAGTTCTTC.

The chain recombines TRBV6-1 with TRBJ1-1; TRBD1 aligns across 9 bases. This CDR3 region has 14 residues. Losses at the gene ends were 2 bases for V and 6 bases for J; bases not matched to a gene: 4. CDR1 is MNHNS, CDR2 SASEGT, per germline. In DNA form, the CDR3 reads TGTGCCAGCAGTGAAACGGGGGACAGGGCTGAAGCTTTCTTT. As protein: CASSETGDRAEAFF.

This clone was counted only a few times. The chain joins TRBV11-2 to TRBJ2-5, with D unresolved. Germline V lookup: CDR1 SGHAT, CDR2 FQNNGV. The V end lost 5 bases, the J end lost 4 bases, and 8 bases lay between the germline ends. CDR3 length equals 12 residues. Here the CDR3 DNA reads TGTGCCAGCAGCACCAATAGAGAGACCCAGTACTTC. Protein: CASSTNRETQYF.

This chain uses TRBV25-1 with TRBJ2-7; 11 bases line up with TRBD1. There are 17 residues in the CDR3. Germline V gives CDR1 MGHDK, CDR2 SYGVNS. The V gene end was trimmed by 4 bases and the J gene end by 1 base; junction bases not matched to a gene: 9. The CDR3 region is CASSVLPGQGVSYEQYF. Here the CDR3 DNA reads TGTGCCAGCAGTGTCCTGCCGGGACAGGGGGTATCCTACGAGCAGTACTTC.

The CDR3 bases are TGTGCCACCAGGGCAGTTACTAGCGGGACGTACAATGAGCAGTTCTTC. As protein: CATRAVTSGTYNEQFF. The chain employs TRBV15 and TRBJ2-1; TRBD2 matches 10 bases. V lost 6 bases, J lost 4 bases, and 9 bases stayed unmatched. The CDR3 consists of 16 residues. Germline V gene sequence: CDR1 LNHNV, CDR2 YYDKDF (reference sequence).

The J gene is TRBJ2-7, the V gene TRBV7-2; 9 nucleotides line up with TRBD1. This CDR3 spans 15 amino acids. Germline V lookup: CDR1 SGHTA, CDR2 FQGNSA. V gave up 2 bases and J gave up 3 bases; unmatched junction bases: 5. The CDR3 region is CASSLFPGQGYEQYF. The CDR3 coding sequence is TGTGCCAGCAGCTTATTCCCGGGACAGGGCTACGAGCAGTACTTC.